The sequence of this TCR beta chain was determined in a study of cytomegalovirus exposure and HLA in healthy donors. The CDR3 runs to 16 residues. V shed 0 bases, J shed 9 bases, and the junction held 8 bases outside the gene matches. Germline values: CDR1 MNHEY, CDR2 SMNVEV (reference sequence). For this clone: Its antigen is undetermined.

Study results and limitations: The likely origin of a cluster of highly shared sequence variants was a sequencing artifact.

Primers for the PCR totalled 60 Vbeta and 13 Jbeta. Profiling relied on immunoSEQ multiplex PCR, and the TCRdb table lists in-frame clones only, not all of them. The sample contains about 120,000 clones, 60% to 75% of which appear only once. The rearrangement uses TRBV27 and TRBJ2-2; TRBD2 matches at 9 bases. Sequenced: PBMCs. This TCR derives from a woman aged 40 to 50 in good health and CMV-seropositive. The CDR3 region is CASSLSGGGGPRELFF. The CDR3 DNA is TGTGCCAGCAGTTTATCAGGCGGGGGGGGACCCCGGGAGCTGTTTTTT.